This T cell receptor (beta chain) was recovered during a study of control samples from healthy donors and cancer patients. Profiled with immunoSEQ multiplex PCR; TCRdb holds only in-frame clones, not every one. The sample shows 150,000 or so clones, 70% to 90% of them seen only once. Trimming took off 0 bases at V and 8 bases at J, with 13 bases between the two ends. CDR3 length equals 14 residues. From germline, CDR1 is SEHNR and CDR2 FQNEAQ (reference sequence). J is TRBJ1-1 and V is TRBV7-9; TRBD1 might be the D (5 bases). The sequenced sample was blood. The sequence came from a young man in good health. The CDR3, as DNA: TGTGCCAGCAGCTTAGCCTGGATAGGGACCGAAGCTTTCTTT. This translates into CASSLAWIGTEAFF.